The 19 T cell receptor beta chains below all came from one sample that was sequenced in a study of OX40 agonist ivuxolimab in advanced cancers. Sequenced by immunoSEQ multiplex PCR; TCRdb stores in-frame clones only, minus some. The data hold around 66,000 clones, with more than 85% observed a single time. The material was CD4+ or CD8+ T cells sorted from blood, obtained in a trial of the OX40 agonist ivuxolimab. These TCRs come from an adult with an advanced solid tumor such as melanoma, head and neck, liver or kidney cancer.

This clone was seen a single time. The CDR3 nucleotides read TGTGCCAGCAGCCGAGTTTTTAGCACAGATACGCAGTATTTT. It yields the protein CASSRVFSTDTQYF. V is TRBV28 and J is TRBJ2-3, with D unresolved. Germline values: CDR1 MDHEN, CDR2 SYDVKM. The CDR3 totals 14 residues. Trimming took 6 bases from V and 0 from J, leaving 10 bases between them.

The J gene is TRBJ1-2, the V gene TRBV29-1; D is undetermined. The V end was cut by 5 bases, the J end by 4 bases, with 23 bases between. Germline-derived CDR1 and CDR2 are SQVTM and ANQGSEA. This CDR3 is built from 16 residues. The CDR3 sequence is CSVSPPLTSPGYGYTF. The CDR3 DNA is TGCAGCGTTTCCCCACCCTTAACCAGTCCGGGCTATGGCTACACCTTC.

V usage is TRBV5-6 and J usage is TRBJ1-6; D is unclear. Trimming removed 0 bases at V and 6 bases at J, with 10 bases between. Per germline, CDR1 SGHDT and CDR2 YYEEEE. The CDR3 extends over 15 amino acids. This CDR3 is CASSLAGGSNSPLHF. For the CDR3, the DNA is TGTGCCAGCAGCTTGGCCGGTGGGAGTAATTCACCCCTCCACTTT.

The chain links TRBV7-9 to TRBJ2-1; D gene unclear. This CDR3 has 14 residues. The germline gives CDR1 SEHNR, CDR2 FQNEAQ (reference sequence). V lost 1 base and J lost 0, with 4 bases in between. For the CDR3, the DNA is TGTGCCAGCAGCTTAGAGCTCTCCTACAATGAGCAGTTCTTC. Protein product: CASSLELSYNEQFF.

With regard to this clone: The conserved closing phenylalanine or tryptophan is absent in this CDR3, likely reflecting a read error. The chain joins TRBV7-2 to TRBJ1-2; weak D call: TRBD1 (6 bases). The V end was cut by 4 bases, the J end by 0 bases, with 15 bases between. The CDR3 spans 16 residues. Germline CDR1 SGHTA, CDR2 FQGNSA. The CDR3 DNA reads TGTGCCAGCAGCTACGGGACGCAGGGGACTAACTATGGCTACACCCTC. This gives the protein CASSYGTQGTNYGYTL.

The chain couples TRBV6-6 to TRBJ1-2; 7 positions agree with TRBD1. The CDR3 runs to 14 residues. The germline gives CDR1 MNHNY, CDR2 SVGAGI (reference sequence). The V segment lost 7 bases and the J segment 4 bases; nucleotides outside the gene matches: 9. In nucleotides, the CDR3 is TGTGCCAGCACTTCCGGGACAGCTTTCTATGGCTACACCTTC. Encoded protein: CASTSGTAFYGYTF.

The chain uses TRBV6-6 and TRBJ2-7, with 9 bases matching TRBD1. Germline V gene data show CDR1 as MNHNY and CDR2 as SVGAGI (reference sequence). The CDR3 loop spans 14 amino acids. Germline trimming cut 5 bases from V and 3 bases from J; bases unmatched to any gene: 5. The CDR3 protein is CASSPNRGLYEQYF. CDR3 coding DNA: TGTGCCAGCAGTCCCAACAGGGGGCTCTACGAGCAGTACTTC.

The chain has TRBV25-1 and TRBJ2-5; the D is unclear. Trimming stripped 3 bases from V and 5 bases from J, with 10 bases between. Per germline, CDR1 MGHDK and CDR2 SYGVNS. The CDR3 has 13 residues. CDR3 DNA sequence: TGTGCCAGCAGTGAGTGGACGGTTGAGACCCAGTACTTC. This encodes CASSEWTVETQYF.

This clone appeared a single time. V gene TRBV7-9 combines with J gene TRBJ2-7, with a possible D match to TRBD1 (6 bases). CDR1 and CDR2 from the germline V gene are SEHNR and FQNEAQ (reference sequence). This CDR3 region has 14 residues. The V gene lost 5 bases and the J gene lost 3 bases, with 14 bases spanning the gap. CDR3 in amino acids: CASSLFRDNYEQYF. CDR3 bases: TGTGCCAGCAGCCTCTTCCGGGACAACTACGAGCAGTACTTC.

This chain uses TRBV27 with TRBJ1-1; maybe TRBD1 (5 bases). The germline gives CDR1 MNHEY, CDR2 SMNVEV (reference sequence). V was trimmed by 4 bases and J by 0 bases, leaving 6 bases between them. The CDR3 consists of 13 residues. For the CDR3, the DNA is TGTGCCAGCAGTTGGGGGATGAACACTGAAGCTTTCTTT. It is translated as CASSWGMNTEAFF.

The rearrangement uses TRBV19 and TRBJ2-1; D gene unclear. V was trimmed by 6 bases and J by 5 bases, leaving 5 bases between them. The CDR3 length is 11 residues. Germline-derived CDR1 and CDR2 are LNHDA and SQIVND (reference sequence). The CDR3 region has the DNA TGTGCCAGTAGCCACGACAATGAGCAGTTCTTC. Encoded protein: CASSHDNEQFF.

The gene calls are TRBV7-6 and TRBJ1-4; D is possibly TRBD1 (5 bases). CDR1 and CDR2 (germline): SGHVS, FNYEAQ. This CDR3 has 12 amino acids. V was shortened by 5 bases and J by 8 bases, with 9 bases between the two germline ends. The DNA of the CDR3 is TGTGCCAGCAGCCTTTGGGACGAAAAACTGTTTTTT. The encoded protein is CASSLWDEKLFF.

The chain employs TRBV29-1 and TRBJ2-2; 7 positions match TRBD1. After removal of 3 bases from V and 3 bases from J, the junction contained 7 bases not matched to a gene. Germline V lookup: CDR1 SQVTM, CDR2 ANQGSEA. The CDR3 is 15 residues long. The CDR3: CSVERGGRHTGELFF. CDR3 DNA: TGCAGCGTTGAGAGAGGGGGCCGGCACACCGGGGAGCTGTTTTTT.

This sequence joins TRBV13 and TRBJ2-1; 8 bases agree with TRBD1. The germline gives CDR1 PRHDT, CDR2 FYEKMQ (reference sequence). Trimming cost V 5 bases and J 2 bases; bases outside gene matches: 5. The CDR3 sequence is 15 residues long. In DNA form, the CDR3 reads TGTGCCAGCAGCCCCCGGACAGGGCCCTACAATGAGCAGTTCTTC. Translation: CASSPRTGPYNEQFF.

The chain has TRBV29-1 and TRBJ2-7, with D tentatively TRBD2 (7 bases). Trimming took 6 bases from V and 6 from J, leaving 9 bases between them. CDR1 and CDR2 from the germline V gene are SQVTM and ANQGSEA. This CDR3 region has 10 residues. Here the CDR3 DNA reads TGCAGCGTGGGGGGGCGCGAGCAGTACTTC. Translation gives CSVGGREQYF.

The rearrangement links TRBV19 to TRBJ1-1, with D hard to call. Germline loops: CDR1 LNHDA, CDR2 SQIVND (reference sequence). The CDR3 contains 14 residues. V was pared by 1 base and J by 5 bases, with 11 bases between. CDR3 nucleotide sequence: TGTGCCAGTAGTATAGCCTTTATAACGACTGAAGCTTTCTTT. Residues: CASSIAFITTEAFF.

CDR3 loop: CASSPHASGGPPDTQYF. In DNA, the CDR3 is TGTGCCAGCAGTCCCCACGCTAGCGGGGGGCCGCCAGATACGCAGTATTTT. The chain couples TRBV27 to TRBJ2-3; 11 bases match TRBD2. V lost 5 bases, J lost 4 bases, and 11 bases stayed unmatched. Germline V lookup: CDR1 MNHEY, CDR2 SMNVEV (reference sequence). The CDR3 covers 17 residues.

The chain carries TRBV6-1 and TRBJ2-7; D not certain. The CDR3 loop spans 14 amino acids. V gave up 2 bases and J gave up 2 bases, with 10 bases separating them. The germline CDR1 and CDR2 sequences are MNHNS and SASEGT. CDR3 protein: CASSESPSPYEQYF. The CDR3 DNA follows: TGTGCCAGCAGTGAATCCCCGTCCCCCTACGAGCAGTACTTC.

J is TRBJ2-2 and V is TRBV18, with D possibly being TRBD1 or TRBD2 (5 bases each). The CDR3 covers 14 residues. V dropped 6 bases and J dropped 1 base, with 9 bases sitting between them. Germline V lookup: CDR1 KGHSH, CDR2 LQKENI. The CDR3 DNA reads TGTGCCAGCTCTCGGGGCCGGAACACCGGGGAGCTGTTTTTT. Protein sequence: CASSRGRNTGELFF. Full variable domain (remainder filled in from reference TRBV18 and TRBJ2-2): NAGVMQNPRHLVRRRGQEARLRCSPMKGHSHVYWYRQLPEEGLKFMVYLQKENIIDESGMPKERFSAEFPKEGPSILRIQQVVRGDSAAYFCASSRGRNTGELFFGEGSRLTVL.